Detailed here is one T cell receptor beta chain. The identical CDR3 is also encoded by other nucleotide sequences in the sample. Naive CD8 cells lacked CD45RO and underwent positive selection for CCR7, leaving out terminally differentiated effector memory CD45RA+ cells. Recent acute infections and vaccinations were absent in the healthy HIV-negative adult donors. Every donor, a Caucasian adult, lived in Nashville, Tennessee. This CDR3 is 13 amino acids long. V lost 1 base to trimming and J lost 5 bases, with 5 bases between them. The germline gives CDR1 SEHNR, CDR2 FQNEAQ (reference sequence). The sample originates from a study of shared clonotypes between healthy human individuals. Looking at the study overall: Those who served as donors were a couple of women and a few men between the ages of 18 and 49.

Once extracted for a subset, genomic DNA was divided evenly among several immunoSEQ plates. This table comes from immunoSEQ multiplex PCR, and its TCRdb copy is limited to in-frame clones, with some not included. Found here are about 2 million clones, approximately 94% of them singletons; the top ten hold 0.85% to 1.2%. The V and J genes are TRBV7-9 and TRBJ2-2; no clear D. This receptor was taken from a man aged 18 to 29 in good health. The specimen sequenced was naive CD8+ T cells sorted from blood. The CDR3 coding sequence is TGTGCCAGCAGCTTAGGAGGAACCGGGGAGCTGTTTTTT. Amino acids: CASSLGGTGELFF.